This TCR beta chain came from a study of cytomegalovirus exposure and HLA in healthy donors. V lost 1 base and J 7 bases, leaving 11 bases between the germline ends. Per germline, CDR1 SGHDT and CDR2 YYEEEE. The CDR3 runs 14 residues. The PCR ran on 60 Vbeta and 13 Jbeta primers. Measured with immunoSEQ multiplex PCR; TCRdb has only the in-frame clones, and not every one. The data contain about 200,000 clones, approximately 80% of them singletons. Source material: PBMCs. The chain recombines TRBV5-6 with TRBJ1-4, with no clear D. This sequence originates from a man aged 30 to 45 in good health and CMV-seronegative. The CDR3 DNA is TGTGCCAGCAGCTTGTCGAGAGGATCTGAAAAACTGTTTTTT. This gives the protein CASSLSRGSEKLFF.